Shown below are 10 T cell receptor beta chains from a single sample sequenced in a study of blood T cells in healthy people across ages. Using a J-beta primer mix together with a sample-barcoded 5' primer, a second PCR was run for roughly 7 to 12 cycles. TCRdb called the 5' RACE reads again in MiXCR, with one record for every CDR3 protein. The repertoire holds around 620,000 distinct CDR3 sequences, 27% seen once, with about 18% in the top ten. The sequencing sample was made of blood. The receptors here all came from a woman aged 70-85 years in good health.

The gene calls are TRBV18 and TRBJ2-7; weak D call: TRBD2 (6 bases). The length of the CDR3 is 14 residues. The V gene lost 2 bases and the J gene lost 3 bases, with 11 bases spanning the gap. The germline V gene has CDR1 KGHSH and CDR2 LQKENI. The CDR3 sequence: CASSPSGVSYEQYF. The CDR3 coding sequence is TGTGCCAGCTCACCATCGGGGGTGAGCTACGAGCAGTACTTC.

This sequence joins TRBV4-1 and TRBJ2-2, with D possibly TRBD2 on 5 matching bases. Germline loops: CDR1 MGHRA, CDR2 YSYEKL. The CDR3 runs to 14 residues. With 5 bases removed from V and 5 bases from J, the gap between germline ends came to 12 bases. The CDR3 protein is CASSTRTRTGELFF. CDR3 coding DNA: TGCGCCAGCAGCACCCGGACTCGTACCGGGGAGCTGTTTTTT.

This chain uses TRBV6-6 with TRBJ1-6; the D gene is possibly TRBD1 (5 bases). The CDR3 is 14 residues long. V lost 5 bases and J 11 bases, leaving 16 bases between the germline ends. Per the germline V gene, CDR1 is MNHNY and CDR2 is SVGAGI (reference sequence). The CDR3 loop is CASSTGPLLAPLHF. The CDR3 coding sequence is TGTGCCAGCAGTACAGGTCCGTTGTTGGCACCCCTCCACTTT.

The chain employs TRBV20-1 and TRBJ2-5; TRBD1 might be the D (5 bases). Germline CDR1 DFQATT, CDR2 SNEGSKA (reference sequence). Trimming took 1 base from V and 3 from J, leaving 9 bases between them. This CDR3 region has 13 residues. The CDR3 DNA reads TGCAGTGCTAGAGTTGGGGCTGAAGAGACCCAGTACTTC. Translating it yields CSARVGAEETQYF.

This clonotype was observed a handful of times. This rearrangement joins TRBV20-1 to TRBJ1-5; maybe TRBD1 (5 bases). V was pared by 4 bases and J by 3 bases, with 10 bases between. Germline loops: CDR1 DFQATT, CDR2 SNEGSKA (reference sequence). The CDR3 sequence is 13 residues long. CDR3 loop: CSAMVGVNQPQHF. The CDR3 region has the DNA TGCAGTGCTATGGTAGGGGTCAATCAGCCCCAGCATTTT.

The rearrangement joins TRBV29-1 to TRBJ2-5; a possible D gene is TRBD2 (5 bases). V was clipped by 7 bases and J by 1 base, with 10 bases between them. There are 12 residues in the CDR3. Germline loops: CDR1 SQVTM, CDR2 ANQGSEA. CDR3 amino acids: CSGQEAQETQYF. The CDR3 nucleotides are TGCAGCGGTCAGGAGGCCCAAGAGACCCAGTACTTC.

This clonotype was recorded a few times. This chain uses TRBV6-2 or TRBV6-3 with TRBJ2-3; tentatively, D is TRBD1 or TRBD2 (5 bases each). The CDR3 consists of 13 residues. The V end was cut by 8 bases, the J end by 6 bases, with 15 bases between. Looked up from germline, CDR1 is MNHEY and CDR2 is SVGEGT. The CDR3 DNA is TGTGCCAGCGGCAGCGTAGGGACCGATACGCAGTATTTT. Protein: CASGSVGTDTQYF.

The DNA of the CDR3 is TGCGCCAGCAGCCAAGACAGGGACCCTTACTATGGCTACACCTTC. Translating gives CASSQDRDPYYGYTF. The chain combines TRBV4-3 with TRBJ1-2; tentative D call: TRBD1 (5 bases). The CDR3 loop spans 15 amino acids. Germline V CDR1 and CDR2: LGHNA, YSLEER. Between the trimmed V and J ends, which lost 0 bases and 3 bases, there was a span of 11 bases.

Comments on this clonotype: The junction departs from the called germline gene at one end, perhaps through a read error. This chain joins TRBV20-1 and TRBJ2-7, with 10 positions matching TRBD1. Germline V CDR1 and CDR2: DFQATT, SNEGSKA (reference sequence). The CDR3 contains 10 residues. The CDR3 sequence is CSRSRDRGFF. CDR3 DNA: TGCAGTCGGTCCCGGGACAGGGGATTTTTC.

The chain joins TRBV6-5 to TRBJ1-4, with TRBD1 as a possible D gene (6 bases). The V and J ends lost 0 bases and 8 bases respectively, with 16 bases between them. This CDR3 contains 16 residues. Germline values: CDR1 MNHEY, CDR2 SVGAGI. The DNA for the CDR3 is TGTGCCAGCAGTTACTCGAGCAGGGGCTGGGGAGAAAAACTGTTTTTT. Protein: CASSYSSRGWGEKLFF.